The source of this TCR beta chain is a study of T cell responses to AZD1222 COVID-19 vaccine. Concerning this clone itself: Its antigen is unknown.

CDR1 is SGHRS and CDR2 is YFSETQ in the germline V gene. The CDR3 has 16 residues. The junction had 17 bases not matched to a gene; V was cut back by 7 bases and J by 9 bases. Study findings and constraints: Most donors were white British, females outnumbered males, and clonal diversity was possibly underestimated.

Sequencing was performed with immunoSEQ multiplex PCR; in TCRdb, only in-frame clones are kept and a portion is missing. The sample lists about 170,000 clones, roughly 89% occurring once. This chain uses TRBV5-1 with TRBJ2-1; 9 bases fit TRBD2. This material consisted of peripheral blood, taken on day 0 of AZD1222 vaccination. This TCR derives from an adult in good health. The chain's CDR3 is CASSPTVAGGPSEQFF. CDR3 in DNA: TGCGCCAGCTCCCCCACAGTTGCGGGAGGGCCGAGTGAGCAGTTCTTC.